This T cell receptor (beta chain) appears in the sequencing data of a study of blood T cells in healthy people across ages. For the second PCR, which ran for roughly 7 to 11 cycles, a sample-barcoded 5' primer and a J-beta primer mix were used. Sequencing of every sample gave 3 million or more CDR3-containing paired-end reads. TCRdb analysed the 5' RACE reads with MiXCR anew, one entry per CDR3 protein. The repertoire has about 2 million distinct CDR3 sequences, around 48% of them found once; the top ten carry 2% to 2.5%. Germline lookup yields CDR1 DFQATT and CDR2 SNEGSKA (reference sequence). The CDR3 length is 14 residues. Trimming left V 5 bases short and J 0 bases short, with 13 bases between. Study results and limitations: Considered underestimates were the diversity estimates obtained from one million T cells.

As for this clonotype: The antigen is not known.

Sequenced material: blood. The rearrangement joins TRBV20-1 to TRBJ1-1; weak D call: TRBD1 (6 bases). The clonotype was recovered from a woman between 40 and 55 years old in good health. The CDR3 bases are TGCAGTGCTGGGGGACACTTTCTGAACACTGAAGCTTTCTTT. Its protein is CSAGGHFLNTEAFF.